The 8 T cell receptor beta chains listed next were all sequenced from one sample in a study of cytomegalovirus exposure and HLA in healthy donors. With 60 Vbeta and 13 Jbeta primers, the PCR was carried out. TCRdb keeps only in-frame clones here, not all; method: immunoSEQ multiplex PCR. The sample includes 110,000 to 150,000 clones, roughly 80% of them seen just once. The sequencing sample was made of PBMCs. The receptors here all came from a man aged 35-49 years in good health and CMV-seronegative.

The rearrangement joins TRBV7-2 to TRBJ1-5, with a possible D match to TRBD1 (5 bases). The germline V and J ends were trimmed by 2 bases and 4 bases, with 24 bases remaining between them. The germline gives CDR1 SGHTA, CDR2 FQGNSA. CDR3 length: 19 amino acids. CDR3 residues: CASSLTGTLPSGPNQPQHF. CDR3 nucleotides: TGTGCCAGCAGCTTAACAGGTACTCTCCCATCAGGGCCAAATCAGCCCCAGCATTTT.

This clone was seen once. CDR3 protein: CASSELRGGKLFF. The CDR3 nucleotides read TGTGCCAGCAGTGAATTGCGGGGGGGCAAGCTGTTTTTT. The chain combines TRBV6-1 with TRBJ2-2; 9 nucleotides line up with TRBD2. The CDR3 consists of 13 residues. V shed 2 bases, J shed 12 bases, and the junction held 4 bases outside the gene matches. The V gene's germline CDR1 is MNHNS and CDR2 SASEGT.

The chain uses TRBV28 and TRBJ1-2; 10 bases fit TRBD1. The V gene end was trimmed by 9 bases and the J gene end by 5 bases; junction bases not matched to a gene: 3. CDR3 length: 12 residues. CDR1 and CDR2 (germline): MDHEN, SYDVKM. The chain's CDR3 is CASEGQGYGYTF. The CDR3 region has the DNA TGTGCCAGTGAGGGACAGGGGTATGGCTACACCTTC.

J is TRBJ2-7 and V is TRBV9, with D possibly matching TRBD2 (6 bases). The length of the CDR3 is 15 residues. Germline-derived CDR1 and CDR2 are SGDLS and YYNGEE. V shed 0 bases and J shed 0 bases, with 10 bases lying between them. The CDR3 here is CASSVAGVSSYEQYF. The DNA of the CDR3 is TGTGCCAGCAGCGTAGCGGGGGTGAGCTCCTACGAGCAGTACTTC.

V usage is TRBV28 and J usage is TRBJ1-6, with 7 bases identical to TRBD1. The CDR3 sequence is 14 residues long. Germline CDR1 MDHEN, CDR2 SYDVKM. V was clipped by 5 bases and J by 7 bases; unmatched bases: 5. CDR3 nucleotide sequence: TGTGCCAGCAGTAAGGGACAGCCGAATTCACCCCTCCACTTT. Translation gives CASSKGQPNSPLHF.

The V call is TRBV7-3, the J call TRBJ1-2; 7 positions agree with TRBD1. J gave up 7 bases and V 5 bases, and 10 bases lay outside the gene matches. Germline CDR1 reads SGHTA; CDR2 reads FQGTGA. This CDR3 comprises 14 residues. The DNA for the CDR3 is TGTGCCAGCAGCCAAAGACAGGGAGGCCGTGGCTACACCTTC. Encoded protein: CASSQRQGGRGYTF.

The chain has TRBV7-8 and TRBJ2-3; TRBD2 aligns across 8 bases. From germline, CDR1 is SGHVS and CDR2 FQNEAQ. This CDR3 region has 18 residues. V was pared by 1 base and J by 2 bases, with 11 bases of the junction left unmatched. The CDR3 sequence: CASSLVPSGGGSTDTQYF. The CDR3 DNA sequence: TGTGCCAGCAGCTTAGTGCCCTCCGGCGGGGGGTCCACAGATACGCAGTATTTT.

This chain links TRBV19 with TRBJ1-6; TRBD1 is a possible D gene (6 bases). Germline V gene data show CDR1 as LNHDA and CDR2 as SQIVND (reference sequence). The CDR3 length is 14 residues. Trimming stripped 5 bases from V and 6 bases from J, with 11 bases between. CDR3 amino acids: CASSAQGFNSPLHF. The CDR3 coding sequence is TGTGCCAGTAGTGCCCAGGGGTTTAATTCACCCCTCCACTTT. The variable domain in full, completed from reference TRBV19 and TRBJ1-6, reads DGGITQSPKYLFRKEGQNVTLSCEQNLNHDAMYWYRQDPGQGLRLIYYSQIVNDFQKGDIAEGYSVSREKKESFPLTVTSAQKNPTAFYLCASSAQGFNSPLHFGNGTRLTVT.